This TCR beta chain is from a study of T-cell memory formation after mild COVID-19. Study information: Among the donors, TCR clusters were largely specific to each donor.

CDR1 and CDR2 (germline): MNHNS, SASEGT. This CDR3 comprises 13 residues. Deletions cut 6 bases from V and 0 bases from J, with 8 bases between. From 5'RACE with constant-segment primers came TCR alpha and TCR beta cDNA libraries that carried sample barcodes and UMIs. TCRdb called the 5' RACE reads again in MiXCR, with one record for every CDR3 protein. The sample carries hundreds of thousands of distinct CDR3 sequences, about a sixth recorded once. This clonotype showed up just a few times. Its antigen is currently unknown. Study observations and caveats: Whether second-wave clones peaking at day 37 were SARS-CoV-2 specific went unconfirmed. Some responding clones appeared in pre-infection memory, suggesting cross-reactive memory joined.

V usage is TRBV6-1 and J usage is TRBJ1-1, with no clear D. The source is a young man who had mild COVID-19 (a few samples of this study predate the infection). Cell type and time point are not known. The specimen sequenced was PBMCs or a T cell subset sorted from them (not recorded which). The CDR3 DNA reads as TGTGCCAGCAGGTCAAGCATGAACACTGAAGCTTTCTTT. Its protein product is CASRSSMNTEAFF.